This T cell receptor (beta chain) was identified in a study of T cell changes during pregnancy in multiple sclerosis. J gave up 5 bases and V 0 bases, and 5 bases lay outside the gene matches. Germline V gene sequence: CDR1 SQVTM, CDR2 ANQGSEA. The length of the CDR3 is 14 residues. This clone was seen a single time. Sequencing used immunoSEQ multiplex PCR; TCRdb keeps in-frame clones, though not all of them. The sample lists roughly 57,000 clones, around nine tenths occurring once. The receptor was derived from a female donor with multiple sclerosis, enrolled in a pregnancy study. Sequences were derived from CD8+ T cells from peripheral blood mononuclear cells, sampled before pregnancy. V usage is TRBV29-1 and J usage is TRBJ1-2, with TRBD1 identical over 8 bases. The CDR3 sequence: CSVEDPTGVYGYTF. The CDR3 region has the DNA TGCAGCGTTGAAGATCCGACAGGGGTATATGGCTACACCTTC.